This T cell receptor beta chain was identified during a study of cytomegalovirus exposure and HLA in healthy donors. Study findings and constraints: CMV antigen specificity was confirmed in vitro for three CMV-associated chains.

Note on this clone: The antigen remains unidentified.

The PCR ran on 60 Vbeta and 13 Jbeta primers. Assay: immunoSEQ multiplex PCR; the TCRdb copy retains only in-frame clones and omits some. The sample holds about 93,000 clones; more than 55% are singletons and the top ten take about 5.4%. Participants comprised healthy donors of bone marrow. CDR1 is LGHNT, CDR2 FRNRAP, per germline. There are 15 residues in the CDR3. The trim removed 7 bases at V and 9 bases at J, leaving 13 bases unmatched. The sequenced sample consisted of PBMCs. The V and J genes are TRBV12-5 and TRBJ2-1, with 9 bases lining up with TRBD1. This receptor was obtained from a boy younger than 18 in good health and CMV-seropositive. The CDR3 protein is CASATGQGIIGEQFF. CDR3 DNA: TGTGCTAGTGCCACCGGACAGGGGATAATCGGTGAGCAGTTCTTC.